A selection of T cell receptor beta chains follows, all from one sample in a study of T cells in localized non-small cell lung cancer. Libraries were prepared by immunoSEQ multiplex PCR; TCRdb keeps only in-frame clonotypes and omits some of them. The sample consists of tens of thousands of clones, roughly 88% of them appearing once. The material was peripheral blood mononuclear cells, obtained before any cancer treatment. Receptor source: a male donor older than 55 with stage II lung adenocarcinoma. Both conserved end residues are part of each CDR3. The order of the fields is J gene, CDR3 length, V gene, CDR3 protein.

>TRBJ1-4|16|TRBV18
CASSPLGGATNEKLFF
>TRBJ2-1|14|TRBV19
CASSADRVGNEQFF
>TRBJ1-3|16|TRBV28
CASSRNPGYSGNTIYF
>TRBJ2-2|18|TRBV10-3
CAISVGASGRVNTGELFF
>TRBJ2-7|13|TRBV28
CASKRTSSYEQYF
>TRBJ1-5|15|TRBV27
CASSPPGNGNQPQHF
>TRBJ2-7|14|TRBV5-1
CASSFSGSSYEQYF
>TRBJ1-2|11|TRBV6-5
CAAAAGYGYTF
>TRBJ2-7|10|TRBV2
CASSLGRQYF
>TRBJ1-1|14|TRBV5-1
CASTGSGRNTEAFF
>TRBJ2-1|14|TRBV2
CASAASGAPGSKFF
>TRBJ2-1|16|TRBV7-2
CASSLGTGITYNEQFF
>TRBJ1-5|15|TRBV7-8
CASSFGQGAGQPQHF
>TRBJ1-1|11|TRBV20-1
CRTRGDTEAFF
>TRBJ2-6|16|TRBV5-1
CASSSGPESGANVLTF
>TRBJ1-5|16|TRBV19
CASSPPRDRYNQPQHF
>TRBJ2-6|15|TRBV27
CASSLWSSGANVLTF
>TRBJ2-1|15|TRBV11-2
CASSFERGSYNEQFF
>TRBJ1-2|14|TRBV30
CAWSGMVLSYGYTF
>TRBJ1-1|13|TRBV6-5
CASRFRGWGEAFF
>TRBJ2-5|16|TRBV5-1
CASSGGASPYQETQYF
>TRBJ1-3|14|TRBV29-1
CSVRTVDSGNTIYF
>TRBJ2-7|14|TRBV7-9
CASSFRDSSYEQYF
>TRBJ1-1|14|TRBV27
CASRRLTGSTEAFF
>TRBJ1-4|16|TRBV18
CASSPNRRQGSEKLFF
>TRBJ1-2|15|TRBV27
CASSLSIGQNYGYTF
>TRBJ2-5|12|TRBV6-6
CASTPGQETQYF
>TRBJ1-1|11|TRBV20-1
CSAPLGGQAFF
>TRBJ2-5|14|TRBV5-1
CASRSGMMVETQYF
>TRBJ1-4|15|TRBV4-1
CASSQVGRAGGKLFF
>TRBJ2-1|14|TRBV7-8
CASSFRTGHNEQFF
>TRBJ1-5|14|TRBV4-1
CASSQDGSNQPQHF
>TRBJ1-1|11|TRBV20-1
CSVPSNTEAFF
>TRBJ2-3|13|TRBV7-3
CASSLGGSDTQYF
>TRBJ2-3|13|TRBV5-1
CASSSVPQDTQYF
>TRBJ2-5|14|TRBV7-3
CASSSGIWGETQYF
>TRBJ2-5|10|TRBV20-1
CSAKKETQYF
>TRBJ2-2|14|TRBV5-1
CASSLEGRTGELFF
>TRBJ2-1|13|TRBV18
CASSPDRYNEQFF
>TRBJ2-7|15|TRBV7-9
CASSLTGTSVHEQYF
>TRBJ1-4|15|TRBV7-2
CASSQRGPQGGKLFF
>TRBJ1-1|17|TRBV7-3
CASSLSQQGDGNTEAFF
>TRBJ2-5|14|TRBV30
CAWSVHGGRETQYF
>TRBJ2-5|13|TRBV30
CARWGREQETQYF
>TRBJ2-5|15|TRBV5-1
CASSLGSGGPGEQYF
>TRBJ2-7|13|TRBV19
CASSTQQGAEQYF
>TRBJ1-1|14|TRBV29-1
CSVKAGRYETEAFF